This T cell receptor beta chain was profiled in a study of graft-versus-host responses after intestinal transplantation. Per the germline V gene, CDR1 is MNHNS and CDR2 is SASEGT. Trimming shortened V by 1 base and J by 0 bases, and 8 bases separated the two germline ends. The CDR3 consists of 15 residues. Profiling relied on immunoSEQ multiplex PCR, and the TCRdb table lists in-frame clones only, not all of them. The data hold roughly 53,000 clones, with 91% observed a single time. The rearrangement joins TRBV6-1 to TRBJ2-3; D ambiguous. The starting material was PBMCs, obtained 662 days after intestinal transplant. The receptor was derived from a human patient who received an intestinal transplant, so some T cells may come from the graft donor. This chain's CDR3 is CASSEDYGSTDTQYF. For the CDR3, the DNA is TGTGCCAGCAGTGAAGACTACGGTAGCACAGATACGCAGTATTTT.